The 21 T cell receptor beta chains given below trace back to one sample, sequenced in a study of blood T cell repertoires in COVID-19. Produced via immunoSEQ multiplex PCR; TCRdb's table is partial and in-frame only. The repertoire includes about 140,000 clones, 60% to 80% of them detected once, and 9% sits in the top ten. The sequenced sample was peripheral blood. These receptors all stem from a woman between 50 and 59 years old with active or convalescent COVID-19.

This chain uses TRBV6-2 or TRBV6-3 with TRBJ1-4, with 8 positions matching TRBD1. The CDR3 sequence is 14 residues long. With V trimmed by 2 bases and J by 5 bases, 1 base remained unmatched. CDR1 and CDR2 (germline): MNHEY, SVGEGT. The CDR3 loop reads CASSYGTGNEKLFF. CDR3 DNA sequence: TGTGCCAGCAGTTACGGGACAGGCAATGAAAAACTGTTTTTT.

V usage is TRBV28 and J usage is TRBJ2-4, with 10 nucleotides matching TRBD1. V lost 5 bases, J lost 0 bases, and 4 bases stayed unmatched. In germline, CDR1 is MDHEN, CDR2 SYDVKM. There are 16 residues in the CDR3. CDR3 in DNA: TGTGCCAGCAGTCGACAGGGGGCGGGAGCCAAAAACATTCAGTACTTC. Translation gives CASSRQGAGAKNIQYF.

The chain joins TRBV11-2 to TRBJ2-7; D is perhaps TRBD2 (6 bases). This CDR3 is 15 amino acids long. CDR1 and CDR2 from the germline V gene are SGHAT and FQNNGV. V was pared by 7 bases and J by 3 bases, with 19 bases between. CDR3 loop: CASTQRVSGGYEQYF. The CDR3 DNA sequence: TGTGCCAGCACCCAACGAGTTTCCGGGGGCTACGAGCAGTACTTC. Supplemented by reference TRBV11-2 and TRBJ2-7, the full variable domain reads EAGVAQSPRYKIIEKRQSVAFWCNPISGHATLYWYQQILGQGPKLLIQFQNNGVVDDSQLPKDRFSAERLKGVDSTLKIQPAKLEDSAVYLCASTQRVSGGYEQYFGPGTRLTVT.

This chain uses TRBV19 with TRBJ1-5, with 11 bases aligning to TRBD1. Trimming at V came to 9 bases and at J to 5 bases, leaving 6 bases not matched to a gene. The CDR3 has 14 amino acids. Per the germline V gene, CDR1 is LNHDA and CDR2 is SQIVND (reference sequence). The CDR3 DNA sequence: TGTGCCAGCGAACCGGGACAGGGGGATCAGCCCCAGCATTTT. Translating gives CASEPGQGDQPQHF.

The rearrangement links TRBV7-9 to TRBJ1-1, with D perhaps matching TRBD1 (6 bases). There are 15 residues in the CDR3. V lost 5 bases, J lost 0 bases, and 13 bases lay in between. Germline V gives CDR1 SEHNR, CDR2 FQNEAQ (reference sequence). CDR3: CASSGAEGVNTEAFF. Here the CDR3 DNA reads TGTGCCAGCAGCGGTGCTGAGGGGGTGAACACTGAAGCTTTCTTT. Full variable domain (outside the CDR3, taken from reference TRBV7-9 and TRBJ1-1): DTGVSQNPRHKITKRGQNVTFRCDPISEHNRLYWYRQTLGQGPEFLTYFQNEAQLEKSRLLSDRFSAERPKGSFSTLEIQRTEQGDSAMYLCASSGAEGVNTEAFFGQGTRLTVV.

The gene calls are TRBV5-6 and TRBJ2-3; TRBD2 matches 7 bases. CDR3 size: 18 residues. V shed 0 bases, J shed 0 bases, and the junction held 10 bases outside the gene matches. The V gene's germline CDR1 is SGHDT and CDR2 YYEEEE. Written as DNA, the CDR3 is TGTGCCAGCAGCTTGGTTACGGGGCTAGCGGTTAGCACAGATACGCAGTATTTT. Its translation: CASSLVTGLAVSTDTQYF.

This chain joins TRBV7-9 and TRBJ1-2; perhaps TRBD1 as D (5 bases). The V end lost 3 bases, the J end lost 4 bases, and 15 bases lay between the germline ends. The CDR3 contains 15 residues. CDR1 is SEHNR, CDR2 FQNEAQ, per germline (reference sequence). CDR3 bases: TGTGCCAGCAGCTTTGGTTCAGGGCTCCTCTATGGCTACACCTTC. It codes for CASSFGSGLLYGYTF.

This chain connects TRBV5-1 to TRBJ2-7, with 9 positions matching TRBD1. Germline V gives CDR1 SGHRS, CDR2 YFSETQ. The CDR3 consists of 14 residues. Trimming removed 0 bases from V and 5 bases from J; junction bases left unmatched: 3. The CDR3 coding sequence is TGCGCCAGCAGCTTGGGGACAGGGGCTAACGAGCAGTACTTC. It encodes CASSLGTGANEQYF.

This clone was counted only a few times. The chain uses TRBV7-8 and TRBJ1-5, with D unresolved. The germline V gene has CDR1 SGHVS and CDR2 FQNEAQ. This CDR3 has 12 amino acids. V dropped 5 bases and J dropped 3 bases, with 5 bases sitting between them. CDR3 protein: CASSLANQPQHF. In nucleotides, the CDR3 is TGTGCCAGCAGCCTGGCCAATCAGCCCCAGCATTTT.

Note on this clone: The junction shows a germline mismatch at one end, possibly a read error. The chain combines TRBV7-7 with TRBJ1-5, with 8 positions matching TRBD1. Germline V lookup: CDR1 SSHAT, CDR2 FNYEAQ (reference sequence). The CDR3 has 16 amino acids. The CDR3 region is CASSSPPDRAVEPQHF. Here the CDR3 DNA reads TGTGCTAGCAGCTCCCCCCCGGACAGGGCAGTTGAGCCCCAGCATTTT. The full variable domain, with the rest looked up from reference TRBV7-7 and TRBJ1-5, is GAGVSQSPRYKVTKRGQDVTLRCDPISSHATLYWYQQALGQGPEFLTYFNYEAQPDKSGLPSDRFSAERPEGSISTLTIQRTEQRDSAMYRCASSSPPDRAVEPQHFGDGTRLSIL.

The gene calls are TRBV21-1 and TRBJ1-2; TRBD1 is taken as the D call from the table, unchecked against the DNA. TRBV21-1 is a known pseudogene. The length of the CDR3 is 14 residues. The CDR3 here is CASISRGKNYGYTF. DNA for the CDR3: TGTGCCAGCATTTCCAGGGGGAAGAACTATGGCTACACCTTC.

This chain connects TRBV6-1 to TRBJ2-5; TRBD1 matches 12 bases. CDR3 length equals 17 residues. CDR1 is MNHNS and CDR2 is SASEGT in the germline V gene. V shed 3 bases, J shed 5 bases, and the junction held 10 bases outside the gene matches. CDR3 amino acids: CASSDNPGQGAGETQYF. In DNA form, the CDR3 reads TGTGCCAGCAGTGACAATCCGGGACAGGGGGCTGGGGAGACCCAGTACTTC.

The V and J genes are TRBV4-2 and TRBJ1-2; D is possibly TRBD1 (6 bases). Trimming shortened V by 2 bases and J by 3 bases, and 13 bases separated the two germline ends. Germline V gene lookup returns CDR1 LGHNA and CDR2 YNFKEQ. This CDR3 comprises 15 residues. The CDR3 loop is CASSQNQGSDYGYTF. The CDR3 nucleotides are TGTGCCAGCAGCCAAAATCAGGGGTCTGACTATGGCTACACCTTC.

The rearrangement joins TRBV10-3 to TRBJ1-1; possibly TRBD1 for D (5 bases). The ends were cut back, 6 bases at V and 2 bases at J, with 7 bases in the middle. This CDR3 comprises 12 residues. Germline V gene sequence: CDR1 ENHRY, CDR2 SYGVKD. In nucleotides, the CDR3 is TGTGCCATCAGCAGGGCAAACACTGAAGCTTTCTTT. This sequence encodes CAISRANTEAFF.

This chain links TRBV7-2 with TRBJ2-5, with TRBD2 matching 13 bases. The CDR3 covers 16 residues. With 5 bases clipped from V and 5 bases from J, the junction kept 8 bases outside the gene matches. Germline V gives CDR1 SGHTA, CDR2 FQGNSA. CDR3 sequence: CASSAGLAGVRETQYF. In nucleotides, the CDR3 is TGTGCCAGCAGCGCTGGACTAGCGGGAGTAAGGGAGACCCAGTACTTC.

The CDR3 nucleotides read TGTGCCAGCAGTTTTCAGGGGAACACCGGGGAGCTGTTTTTT. This translates into CASSFQGNTGELFF. This rearrangement joins TRBV6-5 to TRBJ2-2, with a tentative D call TRBD1 (5 bases). The V and J ends lost 4 bases and 1 base respectively, with 7 bases between them. There are 14 residues in the CDR3. Germline values: CDR1 MNHEY, CDR2 SVGAGI.

This clone was observed a handful of times. The genes are TRBV28 and TRBJ1-4; 7 bases line up with TRBD1. CDR1 MDHEN and CDR2 SYDVKM come from the germline V gene. The CDR3 runs 13 residues. Trimming cost V 8 bases and J 5 bases; bases outside gene matches: 5. The CDR3 loop reads CASLGTENEKLFF. CDR3 nucleotide sequence: TGTGCCAGCCTCGGGACAGAAAATGAAAAACTGTTTTTT.

This clone was observed a few times. This chain joins TRBV4-3 and TRBJ1-4, with 8 bases lining up with TRBD1. This CDR3 is built from 17 residues. The trim removed 0 bases at V and 3 bases at J, leaving 6 bases unmatched. Per the germline V gene, CDR1 is LGHNA and CDR2 is YSLEER. The DNA for the CDR3 is TGCGCCAGCAGCCAAGAAGGCAGGGGGCAATCTAATGAAAAACTGTTTTTT. Translation gives CASSQEGRGQSNEKLFF.

This clone was observed once. At one of its ends the junction is not consistent with the germline gene, which may arise from a read error. The rearrangement uses TRBV29-1 and TRBJ1-1; D is ambiguous. CDR1 and CDR2 (germline): SQVTM, ANQGSEA. The CDR3 spans 10 residues. CDR3 region: CSVQDAEAFF. DNA of the CDR3: TGCAGCGTTCAAGACGCTGAAGCTTTCTTT.

Only a few counts were recorded for this clone. The chain combines TRBV7-8 with TRBJ2-4; no firm D call. Trimming pared 1 base from V and 0 bases from J, leaving 10 bases between. The CDR3 totals 16 residues. Germline V lookup: CDR1 SGHVS, CDR2 FQNEAQ. As DNA, the CDR3 is TGTGCCAGCAGCTTAGAAGCAATCATAGCCAAAAACATTCAGTACTTC. Translating gives CASSLEAIIAKNIQYF.

The chain couples TRBV4-2 to TRBJ2-1; 10 bases line up with TRBD2. This CDR3 is 17 amino acids long. J gave up 0 bases and V 2 bases, and 4 bases lay outside the gene matches. Germline V gene lookup returns CDR1 LGHNA and CDR2 YNFKEQ. The CDR3 sequence is CASSQPSGGSSYNEQFF. The DNA for the CDR3 is TGTGCCAGCAGCCAACCTAGCGGGGGTAGCTCCTACAATGAGCAGTTCTTC.